This T cell receptor beta chain was documented in a study of OX40 agonist ivuxolimab in advanced cancers. Generated by immunoSEQ multiplex PCR, the TCRdb table keeps only in-frame clones and is missing some. Seen here are 90,000 to 100,000 clones, roughly 89% observed once, and the top ten hold 0.79%. Sequencing was performed on CD4+ or CD8+ T cells sorted from blood, taken in a trial of the OX40 agonist ivuxolimab. The source of this sequence is an adult with an advanced solid tumor such as melanoma, head and neck, liver or kidney cancer.

For the CDR3, the DNA is TGTGCCAGCAGCGCGACGTTTACGTGGGGCTACACCTTC. Protein: CASSATFTWGYTF. The V and J genes are TRBV7-2 and TRBJ1-2; D unclear. Germline CDR1 reads SGHTA; CDR2 reads FQGNSA. Trimming left V 5 bases short and J 8 bases short, with 15 bases between. The CDR3 runs to 13 residues.